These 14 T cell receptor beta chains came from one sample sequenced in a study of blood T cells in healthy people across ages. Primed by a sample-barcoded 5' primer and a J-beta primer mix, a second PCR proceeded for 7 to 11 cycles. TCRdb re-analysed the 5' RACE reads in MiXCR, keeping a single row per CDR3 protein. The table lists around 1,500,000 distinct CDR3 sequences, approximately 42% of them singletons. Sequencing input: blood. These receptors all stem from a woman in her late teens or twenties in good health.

CDR3 in amino acids: CASSLASGTSGGYEQYF. CDR3 DNA: TGTGCCAGCAGTTTGGCCTCCGGGACTAGCGGGGGCTACGAGCAGTACTTC. V gene TRBV28 combines with J gene TRBJ2-7, with TRBD2 identical over 14 bases. The V and J ends lost 3 bases and 3 bases, in that order; junction bases with no gene match: 7. This CDR3 region has 17 residues. CDR1 is MDHEN and CDR2 is SYDVKM in the germline V gene.

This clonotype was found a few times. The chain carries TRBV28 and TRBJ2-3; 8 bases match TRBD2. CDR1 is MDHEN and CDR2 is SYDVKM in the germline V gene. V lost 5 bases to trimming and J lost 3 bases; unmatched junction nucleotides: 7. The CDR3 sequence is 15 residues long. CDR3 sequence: CASSAPQRGTDTQYF. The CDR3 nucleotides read TGTGCCAGCAGTGCCCCGCAGCGGGGGACAGATACGCAGTATTTT.

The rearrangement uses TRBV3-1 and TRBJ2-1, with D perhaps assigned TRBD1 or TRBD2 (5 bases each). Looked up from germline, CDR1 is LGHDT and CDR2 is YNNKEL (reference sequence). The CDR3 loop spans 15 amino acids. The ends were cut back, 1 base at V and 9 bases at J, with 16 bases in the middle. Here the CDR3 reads CASSQGSGGAGEQFF. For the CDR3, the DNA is TGTGCCAGCAGCCAAGGTAGTGGGGGTGCCGGTGAGCAGTTCTTC.

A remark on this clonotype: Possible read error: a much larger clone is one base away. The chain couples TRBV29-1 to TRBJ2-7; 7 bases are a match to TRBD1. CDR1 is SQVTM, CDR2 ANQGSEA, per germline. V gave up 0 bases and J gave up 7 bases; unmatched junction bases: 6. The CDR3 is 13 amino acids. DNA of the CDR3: TGCAGCGTTGAAGAAAGACAGGGTAATGAGCAGTACTTC. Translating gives CSVEERQGNEQYF.

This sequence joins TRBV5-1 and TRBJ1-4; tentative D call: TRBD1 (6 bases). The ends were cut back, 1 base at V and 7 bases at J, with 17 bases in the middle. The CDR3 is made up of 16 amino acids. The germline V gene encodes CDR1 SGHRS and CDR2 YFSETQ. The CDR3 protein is CASSLRAGQGLEKLFF. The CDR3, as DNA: TGCGCCAGCAGCTTGAGGGCGGGACAAGGCCTTGAAAAACTGTTTTTT.

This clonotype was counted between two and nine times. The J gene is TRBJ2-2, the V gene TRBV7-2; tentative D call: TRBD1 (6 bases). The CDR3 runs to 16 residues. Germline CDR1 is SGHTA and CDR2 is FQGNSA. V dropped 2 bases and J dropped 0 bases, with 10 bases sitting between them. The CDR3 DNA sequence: TGTGCCAGCAGCTTAACCGGGACATCGAACACCGGGGAGCTGTTTTTT. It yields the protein CASSLTGTSNTGELFF.

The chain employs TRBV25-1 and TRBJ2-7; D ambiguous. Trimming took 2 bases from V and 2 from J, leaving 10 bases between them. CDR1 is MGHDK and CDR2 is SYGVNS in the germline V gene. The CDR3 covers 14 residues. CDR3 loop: CASSEKGSTYEQYF. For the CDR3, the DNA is TGTGCCAGCAGTGAAAAGGGCAGCACCTACGAGCAGTACTTC.

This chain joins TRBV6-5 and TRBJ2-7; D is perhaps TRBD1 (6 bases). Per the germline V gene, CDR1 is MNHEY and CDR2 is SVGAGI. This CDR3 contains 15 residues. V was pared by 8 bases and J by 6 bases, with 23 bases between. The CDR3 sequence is CASGSTGILLSEQYF. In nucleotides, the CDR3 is TGTGCCAGCGGTTCAACAGGGATTCTTCTCTCCGAGCAGTACTTC.

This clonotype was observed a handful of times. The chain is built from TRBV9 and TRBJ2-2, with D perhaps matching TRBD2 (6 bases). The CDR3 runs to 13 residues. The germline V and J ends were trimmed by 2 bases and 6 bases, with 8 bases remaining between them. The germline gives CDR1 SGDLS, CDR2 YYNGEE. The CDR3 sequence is CASSVTSPGELFF. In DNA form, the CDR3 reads TGTGCCAGCAGCGTGACTAGTCCCGGGGAGCTGTTTTTT.

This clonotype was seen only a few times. The chain's CDR3 is CASSRQQLEQYF. CDR3 nucleotides: TGTGCCAGCAGCCGCCAGCAATTGGAGCAGTACTTC. The chain carries TRBV7-2 and TRBJ2-7; D uncertain. The CDR3 runs 12 residues. Trimming took 5 bases from V and 7 from J, leaving 12 bases between them. The germline CDR1 and CDR2 sequences are SGHTA and FQGNSA.

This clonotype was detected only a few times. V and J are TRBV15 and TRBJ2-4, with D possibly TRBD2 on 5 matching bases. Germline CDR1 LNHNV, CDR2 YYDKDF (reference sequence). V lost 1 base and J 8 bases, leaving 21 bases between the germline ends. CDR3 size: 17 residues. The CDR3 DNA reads TGTGCCACCAGCAGAGTTCCCTTAGGGTCGGGGAAAGACATTCAGTACTTC. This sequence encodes CATSRVPLGSGKDIQYF.

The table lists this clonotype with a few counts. CDR3 nucleotide sequence: TGTGCCAGCAGTGAAGGGCGGCTTATTACAATCGAGCAGTTCTTC. Its translation: CASSEGRLITIEQFF. The gene calls are TRBV6-1 and TRBJ2-1, with no clear D. V was clipped by 1 base and J by 10 bases, with 17 bases between them. The CDR3 extends over 15 amino acids. Germline lookup yields CDR1 MNHNS and CDR2 SASEGT.

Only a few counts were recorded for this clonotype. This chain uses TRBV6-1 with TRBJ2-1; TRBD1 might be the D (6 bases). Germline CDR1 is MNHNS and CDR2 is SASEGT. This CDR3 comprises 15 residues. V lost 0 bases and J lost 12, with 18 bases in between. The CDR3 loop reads CASSEAPPTGVVQFF. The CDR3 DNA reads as TGTGCCAGCAGTGAAGCGCCCCCGACAGGTGTGGTGCAGTTCTTC.

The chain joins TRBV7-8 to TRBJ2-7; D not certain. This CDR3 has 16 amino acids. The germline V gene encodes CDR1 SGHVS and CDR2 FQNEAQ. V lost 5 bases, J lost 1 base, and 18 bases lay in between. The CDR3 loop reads CASSERTQSISYEQYF. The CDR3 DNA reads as TGTGCCAGCAGCGAACGGACGCAGAGTATATCCTACGAGCAGTACTTC.